A single sample gave rise to the 26 T cell receptor beta chains below, sequenced in a study of OX40 agonist ivuxolimab in advanced cancers. Assay used: immunoSEQ multiplex PCR; TCRdb lists only in-frame clones, some missing. The data contain 91,000 or so clones, approximately 95% of them seen just once; the ten biggest clones take up less than 0.2%. This sample comprised CD4+ or CD8+ T cells sorted from blood, obtained in a trial of the OX40 agonist ivuxolimab. These receptors were obtained from an adult with an advanced solid tumor such as melanoma, head and neck, liver or kidney cancer.

This clone was recorded a few times. The CDR3, as DNA: TGTGCCAGCACCCCGGGGGGGAGGGAGACCCAGTACTTC. Translated, it gives CASTPGGRETQYF. This chain uses TRBV6-1 with TRBJ2-5, with 8 bases matching TRBD2. CDR3 length equals 13 residues. Germline CDR1 is MNHNS and CDR2 is SASEGT. Trimming removed 7 bases from V and 5 bases from J; junction bases left unmatched: 6.

CDR3 amino acids: CASSYGGGLSYGYTF. In nucleotides, the CDR3 is TGTGCCAGCAGTTACGGGGGGGGGCTTAGCTATGGCTACACCTTC. This chain uses TRBV6-5 with TRBJ1-2; maybe TRBD1 (6 bases). Trimming removed 2 bases at V and 4 bases at J, with 14 bases between. Germline CDR1 MNHEY, CDR2 SVGAGI. The CDR3 has 15 residues.

For the CDR3, the DNA is TGCAGTGCTGACCTCGCCGCCGAGCAGTACTTC. Translating gives CSADLAAEQYF. This sequence joins TRBV20-1 and TRBJ2-7; D unresolved. Germline assignment: CDR1 DFQATT and CDR2 SNEGSKA (reference sequence). There are 11 residues in the CDR3. V was pared by 5 bases and J by 6 bases, with 11 bases between.

V and J are TRBV7-2 and TRBJ2-3; a possible D gene is TRBD2 (6 bases). Germline V gene sequence: CDR1 SGHTA, CDR2 FQGNSA. The CDR3 length is 16 residues. V was clipped by 4 bases and J by 7 bases, with 21 bases between them. CDR3 DNA sequence: TGTGCCAGCAGCTCCCGGGCGGCCGGGGGACCTAATACGCAGTATTTT. Its protein product is CASSSRAAGGPNTQYF.

The V and J genes are TRBV10-3 and TRBJ2-7; the match to TRBD1 covers 9 bases. The CDR3 runs 12 residues. V lost 7 bases, J lost 6 bases, and 4 bases stayed unmatched. CDR1 is ENHRY, CDR2 SYGVKD, per germline. The CDR3 DNA reads TGTGCCATCACCCCGGACAGGGGCGAGCAGTACTTC. As protein: CAITPDRGEQYF.

As concerns this clone: Germline is not matched at one junction end, which may reflect a read error. V is TRBV7-7 and J is TRBJ2-3; a possible D gene is TRBD2 (5 bases). The germline V gene has CDR1 SSHAT and CDR2 FNYEAQ (reference sequence). CDR3 length: 15 amino acids. The DNA for the CDR3 is TGTGCCAGCAGCTTAGAAACGGGGAACACATATACGCAGTATTTT. Translating it yields CASSLETGNTYTQYF.

The chain couples TRBV10-3 to TRBJ2-3; 9 bases match TRBD2. This CDR3 has 14 residues. The V and J ends lost 11 bases and 1 base, in that order; junction bases with no gene match: 7. From germline, CDR1 is ENHRY and CDR2 SYGVKD. In DNA, the CDR3 is TGTGCCCAAGCGGCTAGCGGGGGCACAGATACGCAGTATTTT. It specifies CAQAASGGTDTQYF.

The chain uses TRBV11-2 and TRBJ1-2, with D possibly matching TRBD1 (6 bases). Trimming shortened V by 5 bases and J by 8 bases, and 18 bases separated the two germline ends. CDR1 and CDR2 (germline): SGHAT, FQNNGV. This CDR3 contains 14 residues. The CDR3 is CASSIGGGPGGYTF. As DNA, the CDR3 is TGTGCCAGCAGCATTGGTGGGGGGCCCGGAGGCTACACCTTC.

CDR3 sequence (DNA): TGTGCCAGCAGTTTTTTGGGGCCTAATGAAAAACTGTTTTTT. Translation gives CASSFLGPNEKLFF. The rearrangement uses TRBV28 and TRBJ1-4; weak D call: TRBD1 (5 bases). The CDR3 is 14 residues long. Germline CDR1 is MDHEN and CDR2 is SYDVKM. Trimming took off 3 bases at V and 3 bases at J, with 8 bases between the two ends.

A word on this clone: An end of the junction differs from the germline gene, which may be a read error. The rearrangement links TRBV7-7 to TRBJ2-1; 7 bases map to TRBD2. Germline V gene lookup returns CDR1 SSHAT and CDR2 FNYEAQ (reference sequence). This CDR3 has 15 amino acids. The DNA for the CDR3 is TGTGCTAGCAGCTTTTCTAGCGGAGCCTACAATGAGCAGTTCTTC. Translated: CASSFSSGAYNEQFF.

V usage is TRBV6-4 and J usage is TRBJ2-1; TRBD2 aligns across 10 bases. V shed 6 bases and J 2 bases; nucleotides not matched to a gene: 7. Germline CDR1 reads MRHNA; CDR2 reads SNTAGT. The CDR3 has 16 residues. The CDR3 spells CASRPTSGVTYNEQFF. The CDR3, as DNA: TGTGCCAGCAGGCCTACTAGCGGGGTCACCTACAATGAGCAGTTCTTC.

The chain has TRBV27 and TRBJ2-7, with 8 nucleotides matching TRBD1. CDR3 size: 13 residues. Germline CDR1 is MNHEY and CDR2 is SMNVEV (reference sequence). Unmatched junction bases numbered 10, after V lost 10 bases and J lost 5 bases. CDR3 in DNA: TGTGCCACCTCCCGGACAGGGCCAAACGAGCAGTACTTC. Its translation is CATSRTGPNEQYF.

V is TRBV5-1 and J is TRBJ2-3; 9 bases are a match to TRBD2. The CDR3 consists of 16 residues. The germline V gene encodes CDR1 SGHRS and CDR2 YFSETQ. With V trimmed by 1 base and J by 6 bases, 9 bases remained unmatched. CDR3 region: CASSLSAAGGMDTQYF. CDR3 bases: TGCGCCAGCAGCTTGAGTGCTGCGGGGGGGATGGATACGCAGTATTTT.

The chain has TRBV28 and TRBJ1-1; perhaps TRBD1 as D (6 bases). Germline V lookup: CDR1 MDHEN, CDR2 SYDVKM. The CDR3 totals 11 residues. V shed 7 bases and J shed 9 bases, with 12 bases lying between them. Written as DNA, the CDR3 is TGTGCCAGCACAAGAGGGGGACAAGCTTTCTTT. This sequence encodes CASTRGGQAFF.

This rearrangement joins TRBV7-8 to TRBJ1-5; the D is unclear. The CDR3 sequence is 18 residues long. Trimming pared 5 bases from V and 2 bases from J, leaving 22 bases between. Germline V gives CDR1 SGHVS, CDR2 FQNEAQ. The CDR3 region is CASSRNTVRASGNQPQHF. The CDR3 bases are TGTGCCAGCAGCCGAAATACCGTTAGGGCCTCCGGCAATCAGCCCCAGCATTTT. Using reference TRBV7-8 and TRBJ1-5 for the parts outside the CDR3, the full variable domain is GAGVSQSPRYKVAKRGQDVALRCDPISGHVSLFWYQQALGQGPEFLTYFQNEAQLDKSGLPSDRFFAERPEGSVSTLKIQRTQQEDSAVYLCASSRNTVRASGNQPQHFGDGTRLSIL.

This sequence joins TRBV4-3 and TRBJ2-7; the D gene is possibly TRBD1 (7 bases). V was pared by 1 base and J by 3 bases, with 13 bases between. The CDR3 spans 15 residues. The V gene's germline CDR1 is LGHNA and CDR2 YSLEER. The DNA for the CDR3 is TGCGCCAGCAGCCAAGCGACCAGGGGGGACTACGAGCAGTACTTC. Its protein is CASSQATRGDYEQYF.

The rearrangement uses TRBV5-4 and TRBJ2-5; tentatively, D is TRBD1 (6 bases). This CDR3 is built from 15 residues. V gave up 4 bases and J gave up 4 bases, with 17 bases separating them. The germline gives CDR1 SGHNT, CDR2 YYREEE (reference sequence). The CDR3 DNA follows: TGTGCCAGCAGCCCAGGGACATGGTTAGGAGAGACCCAGTACTTC. The encoded protein is CASSPGTWLGETQYF.

V and J are TRBV13 and TRBJ2-1, with 9 bases lining up with TRBD2. Germline V gene data show CDR1 as PRHDT and CDR2 as FYEKMQ (reference sequence). V dropped 0 bases and J dropped 0; count of bases not matched to a gene: 12. The CDR3 runs 20 residues. CDR3 sequence: CASSLGIGLAYFSSYNEQFF. In DNA, the CDR3 is TGTGCCAGCAGCTTAGGAATCGGACTAGCGTATTTTAGCTCCTACAATGAGCAGTTCTTC.

The chain links TRBV30 to TRBJ2-5; D gene ambiguous. The J call is in doubt because the DNA end fits TRBJ2-7 better. Per germline, CDR1 GTSNPN and CDR2 SVGIG (reference sequence). This CDR3 contains 13 residues. The chain's CDR3 is CAWSVDGSYEQYF. The CDR3 DNA is TGTGCCTGGAGTGTGGATGGATCCTACGAGCAGTACTTC.

This chain connects TRBV9 to TRBJ2-3; 12 bases are a match to TRBD2. Trimming at V came to 3 bases and at J to 4 bases, leaving 9 bases not matched to a gene. Germline V gene lookup returns CDR1 SGDLS and CDR2 YYNGEE. This CDR3 is built from 17 residues. The CDR3 coding sequence is TGTGCCAGCAGCGCTGGACTAGCGGGACCGGTGGCAGATACGCAGTATTTT. Translating gives CASSAGLAGPVADTQYF.

The chain carries TRBV6-5 and TRBJ1-4; D is ambiguous. Germline V lookup: CDR1 MNHEY, CDR2 SVGAGI. The CDR3 loop spans 14 amino acids. With 7 bases removed from V and 0 bases from J, the gap between germline ends came to 9 bases. CDR3 in amino acids: CASTGAATNEKLFF. The CDR3 coding sequence is TGTGCCAGCACCGGAGCCGCAACTAATGAAAAACTGTTTTTT.

This clone was recorded only once. V and J are TRBV5-1 and TRBJ1-6, with D perhaps TRBD1 (5 bases). From germline, CDR1 is SGHRS and CDR2 YFSETQ. The CDR3 consists of 15 residues. The V gene lost 4 bases and the J gene lost 9 bases, with 17 bases spanning the gap. Here the CDR3 reads CASSDLGLLGSPLHF. The CDR3 DNA reads TGCGCCAGCAGCGACCTGGGACTTTTGGGTTCACCCCTCCACTTT.

The rearrangement uses TRBV13 and TRBJ1-4, with D possibly TRBD1 on 6 matching bases. The CDR3 contains 16 residues. The germline gives CDR1 PRHDT, CDR2 FYEKMQ (reference sequence). Trimming pared 3 bases from V and 8 bases from J, leaving 19 bases between. CDR3: CASSFSGPGHQEKLFF. The CDR3 bases are TGTGCCAGCAGCTTTTCAGGGCCGGGACATCAGGAAAAACTGTTTTTT.

In nucleotides, the CDR3 is TGTGCCAGCAGCGTAGAGGGACACCTGAACACTGAAGCTTTCTTT. This translates into CASSVEGHLNTEAFF. The gene calls are TRBV9 and TRBJ1-1; TRBD1 might be the D (6 bases). Trimming left V 0 bases short and J 0 bases short, with 9 bases between. CDR1 SGDLS and CDR2 YYNGEE come from the germline V gene. The CDR3 is made up of 15 amino acids.

The chain uses TRBV7-2 and TRBJ2-5; D is perhaps TRBD2 (6 bases). The CDR3 length is 15 residues. In germline, CDR1 is SGHTA, CDR2 FQGNSA. Trimming took off 5 bases at V and 7 bases at J, with 20 bases between the two ends. Here the CDR3 reads CASSPNAALGGTQYF. CDR3 nucleotide sequence: TGTGCCAGCAGCCCCAATGCGGCCCTGGGGGGGACCCAGTACTTC.

The chain uses TRBV5-4 and TRBJ2-3; D possibly corresponds to TRBD2 (5 bases). Germline V gene data show CDR1 as SGHNT and CDR2 as YYREEE (reference sequence). The CDR3 loop spans 16 amino acids. V lost 0 bases, J lost 4 bases, and 15 bases lay in between. CDR3 region: CASSLGSGSVSDTQYF. DNA of the CDR3: TGTGCCAGCAGCTTGGGGTCGGGATCGGTATCAGATACGCAGTATTTT.